The clone carrying this T cell receptor beta chain was counted a few times. Memory CD4+ cells were defined as CD4+CD45RO+CD25-. TCRdb recomputed calls from the 5' RACE reads with MiXCR, one row per CDR3 protein. The sample contains just under 65,000 distinct CDR3 sequences, around a fifth of which appear only once. The V gene lost 5 bases and the J gene lost 8 bases, with 12 bases spanning the gap. CDR1 and CDR2 from the germline V gene are SQVTM and ANQGSEA. The CDR3 sequence is 11 residues long. The chain recombines TRBV29-1 with TRBJ1-1; no clear D. The sequenced material came from memory CD4+ T cells sorted from a lymph node. Stated subset: memory CD4+ T cells, CD4+CD45RO+CD25-. The clonotype was recovered from a female donor with breast cancer. CDR3 loop: CSVTDLAEAFF. CDR3 coding DNA: TGCAGCGTTACTGACCTAGCCGAAGCTTTCTTT.